This TCR delta chain was retrieved from a study of gamma-delta T cells after stem cell transplantation. The CDR3 length is 18 residues. Germline assignment: CDR1 GEAIGNYY and CDR2 EKD. V was pared by 2 bases and J by 4 bases, with 18 bases of the junction left unmatched. TCRdb reanalysed the RT-PCR reads with CATT. In the table there are over 8,500 delta-chain clones, about 1.2% of which are singletons. Points on this clone: The TCRdb record carries a much larger clone's protein, which differs from this DNA's translation at residue 13; a read error is the likely cause, and the protein listed here is the DNA translation.

This clonotype originated in a human donor. It is not recorded whose cells these are; they may come from a transplant donor. Specimen: gamma-delta T cells. This chain uses TRDV2 with TRDJ1, with TRDD3 identical over 7 bases. CDR3 nucleotide sequence: TGTGCCTGTGACAGGCTTACTGGGGACCCTCAGGGCATCGATAAACTCATCTTT. This codes for CACDRLTGDPQGIDKLIF.